These 27 T cell receptor beta chains were all obtained from the same sample, sequenced in a study of identical twins. Each CDR3 protein gets one entry after TCRdb re-called the 5' RACE reads with MiXCR. The sample records 1,800,000 or so distinct CDR3 sequences, around a third being singletons. The specimen sequenced was cord blood. The receptors were gathered from a newborn girl in good health.

The table lists this clonotype with a few counts. CDR3 residues: CASSLAFFDEQYF. CDR3 coding DNA: TGCGCCAGCAGCTTGGCCTTTTTTGACGAGCAGTACTTC. This chain uses TRBV5-1 with TRBJ2-7; unclear D gene. V was trimmed by 0 bases and J by 5 bases, leaving 9 bases between them. The CDR3 totals 13 residues. Germline V CDR1 and CDR2: SGHRS, YFSETQ.

The chain recombines TRBV27 with TRBJ2-2; 7 bases are shared with TRBD1. Germline lookup yields CDR1 MNHEY and CDR2 SMNVEV (reference sequence). The CDR3 spans 15 residues. V lost 3 bases and J lost 5; bases outside the gene matches: 6. The CDR3 DNA reads TGTGCCAGCAGTTTTCGGCCAGGGGGTACCGGGGAGCTGTTTTTT. It is translated as CASSFRPGGTGELFF.

The chain employs TRBV20-1 and TRBJ2-2; 10 bases map to TRBD2. Germline V gene lookup returns CDR1 DFQATT and CDR2 SNEGSKA (reference sequence). The V gene end was trimmed by 0 bases and the J gene end by 4 bases; junction bases not matched to a gene: 8. The CDR3 length is 17 residues. The CDR3 DNA follows: TGCAGTGCTAGAGATCAAGGGCTAGCGGGGGTCACCGGGGAGCTGTTTTTT. Translation: CSARDQGLAGVTGELFF.

This chain connects TRBV4-1 to TRBJ2-2; 10 positions match TRBD1. J was trimmed by 4 bases and V by 4 bases; bases with no gene match: 3. CDR3 length equals 15 residues. Per germline, CDR1 MGHRA and CDR2 YSYEKL. This chain's CDR3 is CASSPRQGATGELFF. CDR3 bases: TGCGCCAGCAGCCCAAGACAGGGGGCCACCGGGGAGCTGTTTTTT.

V gene TRBV5-6 combines with J gene TRBJ1-1; no clear D gene. This CDR3 contains 15 residues. Deletions cut 1 base from V and 0 bases from J, with 10 bases between. Germline CDR1 and CDR2: SGHDT and YYEEEE. The CDR3 reads CASSLSADLNTEAFF. The CDR3, as DNA: TGTGCCAGCAGCTTGTCGGCAGACCTGAACACTGAAGCTTTCTTT.

For the CDR3, the DNA is TGCAGTGCTAGAGGGCTAGCGGGAGTCTTCAATGAGCAGTTCTTC. As protein: CSARGLAGVFNEQFF. The chain uses TRBV20-1 and TRBJ2-1; 10 bases are shared with TRBD2. Germline values: CDR1 DFQATT, CDR2 SNEGSKA (reference sequence). Trimming removed 1 base from V and 6 bases from J; junction bases left unmatched: 6. The CDR3 length is 15 residues.

J is TRBJ2-3 and V is TRBV6-5, with 16 bases that match TRBD2. J lost 2 bases, V lost 0 bases, and 5 bases had no gene match. Germline CDR1 is MNHEY and CDR2 is SVGAGI. This CDR3 is 19 amino acids long. CDR3 bases: TGTGCCAGCAGTTACTCGGGGGGACTAGCGGGGGGGCCCACAGATACGCAGTATTTT. It encodes CASSYSGGLAGGPTDTQYF.

As regards this clonotype: This may stem from a read error, because a much larger clone lies one nucleotide away. The V gene is TRBV5-1, the J gene TRBJ1-1, with a possible D match to TRBD1 (5 bases). Germline CDR1 and CDR2: SGHRS and YFSETQ. CDR3 length: 14 residues. The CDR3 here is CASSLTGRNTGAFF. CDR3 nucleotides: TGCGCCAGCAGCTTGACAGGACGGAACACTGGAGCTTTCTTT.

V gene TRBV4-1 combines with J gene TRBJ2-3; 7 bases fit TRBD2. CDR1 and CDR2 (germline): MGHRA, YSYEKL. The CDR3 covers 18 residues. With V trimmed by 4 bases and J by 2 bases, 15 bases remained unmatched. The CDR3, as DNA: TGCGCCAGCAGCCTGGGAAAAGGCGGGACTACCCACACAGATACGCAGTATTTT. This codes for CASSLGKGGTTHTDTQYF.

The chain is built from TRBV20-1 and TRBJ1-2, with 9 bases that match TRBD1. The CDR3 consists of 14 residues. The germline gives CDR1 DFQATT, CDR2 SNEGSKA (reference sequence). With V trimmed by 2 bases and J by 5 bases, 6 bases remained unmatched. The CDR3 nucleotides read TGCAGTGCTAGATATGACAGGGGGTATTATGGCTACACCTTC. Its translation: CSARYDRGYYGYTF.

The rearrangement joins TRBV4-1 to TRBJ1-5; D call uncertain. CDR1 is MGHRA and CDR2 is YSYEKL in the germline V gene. This CDR3 has 13 residues. The V gene lost 4 bases and the J gene lost 3 bases, with 7 bases spanning the gap. CDR3 nucleotide sequence: TGCGCCAGCAGCCGGTTTTCCAATCAGCCCCAGCATTTT. Translation: CASSRFSNQPQHF.

The rearrangement joins TRBV27 to TRBJ2-6; 7 bases agree with TRBD1. V gave up 8 bases and J gave up 0 bases; unmatched junction bases: 13. The CDR3 totals 18 residues. Germline CDR1 is MNHEY and CDR2 is SMNVEV (reference sequence). This CDR3 is CASARTGALISGANVLTF. CDR3 nucleotide sequence: TGTGCCAGCGCCCGTACAGGGGCCCTCATCTCTGGGGCCAACGTCCTGACTTTC.

In regard to this clonotype: Sequence at one end of the junction differs from germline and may be a read error. The chain links TRBV9 to TRBJ2-7; 10 bases match TRBD1. The CDR3 loop spans 15 amino acids. Germline CDR1 is SGDLS and CDR2 is YYNGEE. CDR3 in DNA: TGTGCCAGCAGCGTAGAGGGACAGGGGACCTACGGGCAGTACTTC. Protein: CASSVEGQGTYGQYF.

The genes are TRBV7-2 and TRBJ2-7; D unclear. V shed 0 bases and J shed 5 bases, with 17 bases lying between them. The germline gives CDR1 SGHTA, CDR2 FQGNSA. The CDR3 has 16 amino acids. CDR3 sequence reads: CASSLAFLGPYDEQYF. In DNA form, the CDR3 reads TGTGCCAGCAGCTTAGCCTTCCTAGGACCATACGACGAGCAGTACTTC.

V usage is TRBV21-1 and J usage is TRBJ1-1; the table's TRBD1 call for D was not verified on the DNA. TRBV21-1 is classified as a pseudogene. CDR3 length: 15 residues. The CDR3 bases are TGTGCCAGCAGCAAAAAAAAGACAGGTAACACTGAAGCTTTCTTT. This translates into CASSKKKTGNTEAFF.

The chain uses TRBV19 and TRBJ1-2; TRBD1 might be the D (5 bases). Trimming stripped 2 bases from V and 1 base from J, with 8 bases between. Germline CDR1 reads LNHDA; CDR2 reads SQIVND (reference sequence). This CDR3 has 14 amino acids. CDR3 amino acids: CASSIQGGNYGYTF. The CDR3 coding sequence is TGTGCCAGTAGTATACAGGGAGGTAACTATGGCTACACCTTC.

The chain links TRBV28 to TRBJ1-5, with TRBD1 as a possible D gene (6 bases). Looked up from germline, CDR1 is MDHEN and CDR2 is SYDVKM. There are 17 residues in the CDR3. V was clipped by 5 bases and J by 0 bases, with 17 bases between them. DNA for the CDR3: TGTGCCAGCAGTGCCCCGACAGGTTTCTATAGCAATCAGCCCCAGCATTTT. Encoded protein: CASSAPTGFYSNQPQHF.

Remarks on this clonotype: At one end, the junction sequence differs from germline, possibly due to a read error. The chain uses TRBV18 and TRBJ1-5, with D possibly TRBD1 on 5 matching bases. The CDR3 totals 16 residues. The germline V gene has CDR1 KGHSH and CDR2 LQKENI. The CDR3 region has the DNA TGTGCCAGCTCGTCCGGGACGGGGACCAACAATCAGCCCCTGCATTTT. Encoded protein: CASSSGTGTNNQPLHF.

This clonotype was observed a handful of times. This chain joins TRBV29-1 and TRBJ2-3; possible D gene TRBD1, 5 bases. This CDR3 region has 16 residues. Trimming left V 2 bases short and J 4 bases short, with 19 bases between. CDR1 SQVTM and CDR2 ANQGSEA come from the germline V gene. CDR3 sequence: CSVELLQGKSADTQYF. CDR3 DNA sequence: TGCAGCGTTGAACTCTTGCAGGGTAAATCGGCAGATACGCAGTATTTT.

The V gene is TRBV20-1, the J gene TRBJ2-1; D is perhaps TRBD1 or TRBD2 (5 bases each). CDR1 is DFQATT, CDR2 SNEGSKA, per germline (reference sequence). The CDR3 spans 14 residues. V was trimmed by 6 bases and J by 0 bases, leaving 12 bases between them. The chain's CDR3 is CSARDRLSYNEQFF. CDR3 in DNA: TGCAGTGCGAGGGACCGCCTCTCCTACAATGAGCAGTTCTTC.

This clonotype was observed a few times. The rearrangement joins TRBV27 to TRBJ2-1; 7 bases agree with TRBD1. The CDR3 consists of 17 residues. V lost 0 bases and J lost 8; bases outside the gene matches: 13. The germline gives CDR1 MNHEY, CDR2 SMNVEV (reference sequence). In DNA, the CDR3 is TGTGCCAGCAGTTTATCGAGAAGGGAGCAGGGGGTGGATGAGCAGTTCTTC. Residues: CASSLSRREQGVDEQFF.

The V gene is TRBV20-1, the J gene TRBJ2-7; 9 positions match TRBD2. CDR3 length equals 15 residues. Per germline, CDR1 DFQATT and CDR2 SNEGSKA (reference sequence). V dropped 4 bases and J dropped 0; count of bases not matched to a gene: 7. CDR3 sequence reads: CSAIGAGGTSYEQYF. CDR3 nucleotides: TGCAGTGCTATCGGAGCGGGAGGAACCTCCTACGAGCAGTACTTC.

This sequence joins TRBV20-1 and TRBJ1-2, with D possibly matching TRBD1 (5 bases). V shed 4 bases and J shed 4 bases, with 13 bases lying between them. The germline gives CDR1 DFQATT, CDR2 SNEGSKA (reference sequence). This CDR3 has 13 amino acids. CDR3 loop: CSAKGYSSYGYTF. CDR3 in DNA: TGCAGTGCTAAGGGGTACAGCTCCTATGGCTACACCTTC.

J is TRBJ1-2 and V is TRBV5-6, with a possible D match to TRBD1 (6 bases). Trimming removed 6 bases at V and 0 bases at J, with 21 bases between. CDR3 size: 17 residues. CDR1 and CDR2 (germline): SGHDT, YYEEEE. CDR3 DNA: TGTGCCAGCAACTTCGTTCACAGGGATCGGACTAACTATGGCTACACCTTC. It codes for CASNFVHRDRTNYGYTF.

There are a few counts of this clonotype. The genes are TRBV7-2 and TRBJ2-7; D is undetermined. V was cut by 1 base and J by 3 bases, with 7 bases left in between. The germline CDR1 and CDR2 sequences are SGHTA and FQGNSA. The CDR3 runs to 13 residues. The CDR3 spells CASSLGIFYEQYF. In DNA, the CDR3 is TGTGCCAGCAGCTTAGGGATATTCTACGAGCAGTACTTC. The variable domain in full, completed from reference TRBV7-2 and TRBJ2-7, reads GAGVSQSPSNKVTEKGKDVELRCDPISGHTALYWYRQSLGQGLEFLIYFQGNSAPDKSGLPSDRFSAERTGGSVSTLTIQRTQQEDSAVYLCASSLGIFYEQYFGPGTRLTVT.

This clonotype was detected only a few times. The chain has TRBV5-1 and TRBJ1-2; the match to TRBD1 covers 8 bases. Unmatched junction bases numbered 9, after V lost 0 bases and J lost 2 bases. In germline, CDR1 is SGHRS, CDR2 YFSETQ. This CDR3 is built from 17 residues. CDR3 nucleotides: TGCGCCAGCAGCTTGGCCCCTCCGCAGGGGGCGAACTATGGCTACACCTTC. Translating it yields CASSLAPPQGANYGYTF. The full variable domain, completed using reference TRBV5-1 and TRBJ1-2, is KAGVTQTPRYLIKTRGQQVTLSCSPISGHRSVSWYQQTPGQGLQFLFEYFSETQRNKGNFPGRFSGRQFSNSRSEMNVSTLELGDSALYLCASSLAPPQGANYGYTFGSGTRLTVV.

This clonotype was picked up a small number of times. The V call is TRBV6-5, the J call TRBJ1-2; D is possibly TRBD1 (6 bases). The germline CDR1 and CDR2 sequences are MNHEY and SVGAGI. Trimming stripped 5 bases from V and 4 bases from J, with 11 bases between. The CDR3 length is 13 residues. CDR3: CASSVDRLYGYTF. The CDR3 DNA follows: TGTGCCAGCAGTGTGGACAGACTCTATGGCTACACCTTC.